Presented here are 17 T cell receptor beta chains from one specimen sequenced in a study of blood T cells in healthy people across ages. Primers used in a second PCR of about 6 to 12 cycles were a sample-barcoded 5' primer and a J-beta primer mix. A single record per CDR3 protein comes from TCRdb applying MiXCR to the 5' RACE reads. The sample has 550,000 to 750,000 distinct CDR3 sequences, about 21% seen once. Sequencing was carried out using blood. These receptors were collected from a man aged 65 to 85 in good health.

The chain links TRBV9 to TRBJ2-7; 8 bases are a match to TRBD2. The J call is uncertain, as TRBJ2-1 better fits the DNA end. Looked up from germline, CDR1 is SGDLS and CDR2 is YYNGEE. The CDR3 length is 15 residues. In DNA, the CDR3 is TGTGCCAGCAGCCCCGGGGTAGCGGGGTACAATGAGCAGTTCTTC. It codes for CASSPGVAGYNEQFF.

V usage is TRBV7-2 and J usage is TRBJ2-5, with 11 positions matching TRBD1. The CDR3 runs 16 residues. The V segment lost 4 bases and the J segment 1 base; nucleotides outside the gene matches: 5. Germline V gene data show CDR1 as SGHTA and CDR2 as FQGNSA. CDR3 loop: CASSSRTGGLQETQYF. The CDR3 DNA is TGTGCCAGCAGCTCCCGGACAGGGGGCCTCCAAGAGACCCAGTACTTC.

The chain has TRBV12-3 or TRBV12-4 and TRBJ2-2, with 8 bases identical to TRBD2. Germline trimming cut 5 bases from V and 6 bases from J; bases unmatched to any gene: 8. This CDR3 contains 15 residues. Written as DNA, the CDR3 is TGTGCCAGCAGTCTTCGACTAGCGCGTGCCGGGGAGCTGTTTTTT. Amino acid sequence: CASSLRLARAGELFF.

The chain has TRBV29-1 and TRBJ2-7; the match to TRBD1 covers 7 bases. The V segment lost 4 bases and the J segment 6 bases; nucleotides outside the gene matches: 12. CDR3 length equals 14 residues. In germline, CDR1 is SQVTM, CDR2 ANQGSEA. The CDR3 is CSVGSTGKFAEQYF. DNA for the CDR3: TGCAGCGTTGGATCGACAGGGAAATTTGCCGAGCAGTACTTC.

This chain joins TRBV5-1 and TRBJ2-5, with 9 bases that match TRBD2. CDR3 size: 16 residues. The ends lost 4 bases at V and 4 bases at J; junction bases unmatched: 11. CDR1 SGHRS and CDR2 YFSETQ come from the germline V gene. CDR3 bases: TGCGCCAGCAGCCCCCTTAGCGGGAGTATAGGAGAGACCCAGTACTTC. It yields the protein CASSPLSGSIGETQYF. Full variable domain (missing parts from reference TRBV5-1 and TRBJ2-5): KAGVTQTPRYLIKTRGQQVTLSCSPISGHRSVSWYQQTPGQGLQFLFEYFSETQRNKGNFPGRFSGRQFSNSRSEMNVSTLELGDSALYLCASSPLSGSIGETQYFGPGTRLLVL.

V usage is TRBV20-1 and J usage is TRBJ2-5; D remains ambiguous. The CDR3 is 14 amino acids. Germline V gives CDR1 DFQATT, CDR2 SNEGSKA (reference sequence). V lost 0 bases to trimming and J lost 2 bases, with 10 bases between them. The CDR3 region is CSARDGTVQETQYF. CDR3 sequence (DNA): TGCAGTGCTAGAGATGGCACAGTACAAGAGACCCAGTACTTC.

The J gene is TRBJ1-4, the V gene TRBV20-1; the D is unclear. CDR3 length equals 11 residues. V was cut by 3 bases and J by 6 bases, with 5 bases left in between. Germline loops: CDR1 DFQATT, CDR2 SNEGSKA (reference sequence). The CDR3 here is CSASEYEKLFF. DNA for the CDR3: TGCAGTGCTAGTGAATATGAAAAACTGTTTTTT.

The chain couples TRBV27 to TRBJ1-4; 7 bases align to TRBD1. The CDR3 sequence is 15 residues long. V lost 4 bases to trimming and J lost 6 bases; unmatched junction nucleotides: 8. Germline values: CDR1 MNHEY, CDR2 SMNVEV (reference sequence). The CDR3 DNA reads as TGTGCCAGCAGTTCGATAGGGGGCCACGATGAAAAACTGTTTTTT. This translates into CASSSIGGHDEKLFF.

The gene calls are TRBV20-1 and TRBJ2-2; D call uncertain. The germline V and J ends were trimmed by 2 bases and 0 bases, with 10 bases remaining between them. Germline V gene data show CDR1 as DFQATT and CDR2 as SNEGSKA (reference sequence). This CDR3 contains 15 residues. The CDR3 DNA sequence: TGCAGTGCTAGACCCGGACGGGCGAACACCGGGGAGCTGTTTTTT. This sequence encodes CSARPGRANTGELFF.

The CDR3 is CASSQEGGGAAYEQYF. CDR3 in DNA: TGTGCCAGCAGCCAAGAGGGTGGAGGGGCCGCCTACGAGCAGTACTTC. This chain uses TRBV3-1 with TRBJ2-7, with TRBD2 as a possible D gene (6 bases). The germline V and J ends were trimmed by 0 bases and 2 bases, with 14 bases remaining between them. The V gene's germline CDR1 is LGHDT and CDR2 YNNKEL (reference sequence). This CDR3 has 16 amino acids.

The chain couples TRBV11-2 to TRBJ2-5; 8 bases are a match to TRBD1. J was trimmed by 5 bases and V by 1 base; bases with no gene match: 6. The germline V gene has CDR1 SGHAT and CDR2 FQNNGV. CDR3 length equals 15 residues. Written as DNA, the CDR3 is TGTGCCAGCAGCTTAGGGACAGGGAGAAGGGAGACCCAGTACTTC. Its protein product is CASSLGTGRRETQYF.

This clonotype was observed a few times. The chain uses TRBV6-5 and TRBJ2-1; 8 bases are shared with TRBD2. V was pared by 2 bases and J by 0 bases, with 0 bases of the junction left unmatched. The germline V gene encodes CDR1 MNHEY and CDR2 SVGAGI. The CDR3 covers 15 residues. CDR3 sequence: CASSYGTSSYNEQFF. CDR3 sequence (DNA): TGTGCCAGCAGTTACGGGACTAGCTCCTACAATGAGCAGTTCTTC.

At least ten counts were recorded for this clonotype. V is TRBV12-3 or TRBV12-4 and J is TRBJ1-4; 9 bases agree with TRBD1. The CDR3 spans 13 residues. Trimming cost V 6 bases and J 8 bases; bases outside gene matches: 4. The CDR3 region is CASRQGAEEKLFF. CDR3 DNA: TGTGCCAGCAGACAGGGGGCGGAGGAAAAACTGTTTTTT.

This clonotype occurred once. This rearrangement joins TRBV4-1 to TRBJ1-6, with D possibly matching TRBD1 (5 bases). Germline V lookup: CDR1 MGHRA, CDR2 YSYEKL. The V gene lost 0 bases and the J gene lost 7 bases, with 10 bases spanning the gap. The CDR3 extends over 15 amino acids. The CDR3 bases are TGCGCCAGCAGCCAAGATAGGAGACAGAATTCACCCCTCCACTTT. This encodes CASSQDRRQNSPLHF.

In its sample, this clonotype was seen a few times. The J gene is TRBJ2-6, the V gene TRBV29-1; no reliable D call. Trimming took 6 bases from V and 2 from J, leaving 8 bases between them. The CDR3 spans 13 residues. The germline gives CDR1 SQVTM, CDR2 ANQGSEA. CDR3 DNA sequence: TGCAGCGTCGCAGATACTGGGGCCAACGTCCTGACTTTC. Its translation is CSVADTGANVLTF.

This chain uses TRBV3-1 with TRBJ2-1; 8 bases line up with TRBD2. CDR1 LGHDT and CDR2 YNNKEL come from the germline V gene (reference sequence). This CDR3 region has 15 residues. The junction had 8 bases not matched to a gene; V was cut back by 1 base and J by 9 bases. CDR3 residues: CASSQASGRSREQFF. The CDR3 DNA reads TGTGCCAGCAGCCAAGCCAGCGGGAGATCTCGTGAGCAGTTCTTC.

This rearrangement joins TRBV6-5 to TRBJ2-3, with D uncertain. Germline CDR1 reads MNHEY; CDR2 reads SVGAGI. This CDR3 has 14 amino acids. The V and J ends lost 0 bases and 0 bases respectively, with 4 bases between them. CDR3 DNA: TGTGCCAGCAGTTACTCCCAGAGCACAGATACGCAGTATTTT. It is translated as CASSYSQSTDTQYF.